Each of the 9 T cell receptor beta chains below was sequenced from the same sample in a study of cytomegalovirus exposure and HLA in healthy donors. Both 60 Vbeta primers and 13 Jbeta primers went into the PCR. Assay used: immunoSEQ multiplex PCR; TCRdb lists only in-frame clones, some missing. The repertoire includes about 97,000 clones, roughly 79% of them detected once, and 4.1% sits in the top ten. The sequenced sample was PBMCs. These receptors were taken from a man in his forties in good health and CMV-seronegative.

This chain connects TRBV14 to TRBJ2-3, with D possibly matching TRBD2 (6 bases). This CDR3 spans 14 amino acids. Germline CDR1 reads SGHDN; CDR2 reads FVKESK. V dropped 2 bases and J dropped 8 bases, with 14 bases sitting between them. The CDR3 region has the DNA TGTGCCAGCAGCCAAAGGGAGCGGGCCGGTACGCAGTATTTT. Translating it yields CASSQRERAGTQYF.

V and J are TRBV7-2 and TRBJ2-7, with 12 nucleotides matching TRBD2. CDR1 SGHTA and CDR2 FQGNSA come from the germline V gene. Losses at the gene ends were 3 bases for V and 1 base for J; bases not matched to a gene: 4. This CDR3 spans 16 amino acids. CDR3 protein: CASSFTGTSGSYEQYV. The CDR3, as DNA: TGTGCCAGCAGCTTTACCGGGACTAGCGGGTCCTACGAGCAGTACGTC.

The chain has TRBV28 and TRBJ2-7, with 11 nucleotides matching TRBD1. There are 16 residues in the CDR3. The ends lost 3 bases at V and 0 bases at J; junction bases unmatched: 4. CDR1 is MDHEN and CDR2 is SYDVKM in the germline V gene. This chain's CDR3 is CASSLGTGGTSYEQYV. CDR3 nucleotide sequence: TGTGCCAGCAGTTTGGGGACAGGGGGAACCTCCTACGAGCAGTACGTC.

The chain uses TRBV7-3 and TRBJ1-1, with 7 nucleotides matching TRBD1. The V gene end was trimmed by 2 bases and the J gene end by 5 bases; junction bases not matched to a gene: 5. Germline V gene sequence: CDR1 SGHTA, CDR2 FQGTGA. The CDR3 runs to 14 residues. The CDR3 DNA reads as TGTGCCAGCAGCTTACAGGGGGTGGATACTGAAGCTTTCTTT. This translates into CASSLQGVDTEAFF.

This chain uses TRBV29-1 with TRBJ2-5; D gene ambiguous. V was cut by 3 bases and J by 5 bases, with 13 bases left in between. Germline CDR1 and CDR2: SQVTM and ANQGSEA. The CDR3 consists of 13 residues. CDR3 in DNA: TGCAGCGTTGATCGTTCCCTGGGCGAGACCCAGTACTTC. As protein: CSVDRSLGETQYF. Full variable domain (outside the CDR3, taken from reference TRBV29-1 and TRBJ2-5): SAVISQKPSRDICQRGTSLTIQCQVDSQVTMMFWYRQQPGQSLTLIATANQGSEATYESGFVIDKFPISRPNLTFSTLTVSNMSPEDSSIYLCSVDRSLGETQYFGPGTRLLVL.

The rearrangement joins TRBV28 to TRBJ2-1; 11 nucleotides align to TRBD2. The trim removed 5 bases at V and 4 bases at J, leaving 7 bases unmatched. Germline lookup yields CDR1 MDHEN and CDR2 SYDVKM. The CDR3 sequence is 16 residues long. The CDR3 protein is CASSTLAGVMYNEQFF. The CDR3 DNA follows: TGTGCCAGCAGTACACTAGCGGGGGTTATGTACAATGAGCAGTTCTTC.

The chain is built from TRBV6-1 and TRBJ2-6; no reliable D call. The CDR3 is 14 residues long. The germline gives CDR1 MNHNS, CDR2 SASEGT. Deletions cut 6 bases from V and 0 bases from J, with 6 bases between. This chain's CDR3 is CASSQVSGANVLTF. As DNA, the CDR3 is TGTGCCAGCAGCCAGGTCTCTGGGGCCAACGTCCTGACTTTC.

This chain links TRBV20-1 with TRBJ1-1; the match to TRBD1 covers 8 bases. Germline values: CDR1 DFQATT, CDR2 SNEGSKA (reference sequence). J gave up 12 bases and V 5 bases, and 8 bases lay outside the gene matches. There are 11 residues in the CDR3. In DNA, the CDR3 is TGCAGTGCTCGGACAGGGCCTGGTACTTTCTTT. Its translation: CSARTGPGTFF.

The chain uses TRBV5-6 and TRBJ1-1, with D unclear. Looked up from germline, CDR1 is SGHDT and CDR2 is YYEEEE. This CDR3 region has 14 residues. V lost 1 base and J lost 0, with 7 bases in between. CDR3: CASSLTSMNTEAFF. CDR3 in DNA: TGTGCCAGCAGCTTGACGAGCATGAACACTGAAGCTTTCTTT.